This T cell receptor beta chain was profiled in a study of early T cells in non-severe SARS-CoV-2 infection. Study-wide context: Bulk RNA isolated from unsorted whole blood underwent sequencing; chains were not paired. Study-wide findings and caveats: There was a bias toward anti-spike CD8 responses in VDJdb matching, which missed private and CD4 specificities.

The V gene end was trimmed by 6 bases and the J gene end by 8 bases; junction bases not matched to a gene: 9. This CDR3 contains 16 residues. Germline assignment: CDR1 MNHNS and CDR2 SASEGT. In this sample, this clonotype turned up many times. Its antigen is currently unknown. Individual cDNA molecules were tagged with unique molecular identifiers. TCRdb independently ran MiXCR on the 5' RACE reads; one entry per CDR3 protein. Among some 42,000 distinct CDR3 sequences listed, roughly 6% were seen once. This receptor was obtained from an adult who was a healthcare worker with PCR-confirmed SARS-CoV-2 infection or an uninfected control (not recorded which). The input for sequencing was whole blood, taken at baseline. The J gene is TRBJ1-6, the V gene TRBV6-1, with TRBD1 identical over 11 bases. The CDR3 protein is CASSPQTGQGDSPLHF. The CDR3 coding sequence is TGTGCCAGCAGCCCGCAGACGGGACAGGGGGATTCACCCCTCCACTTT.